These T cell receptor beta chains were read from a single sample in a study of STAT5B mutations in CD4+ large granular lymphocyte leukemia. Some clones are missing from TCRdb's copy, which holds only in-frame ones; the method was immunoSEQ multiplex PCR. The profile shows fewer than 45,000 clones, roughly 80% of them singletons. Sequencing was done on a sample of CD4+ T cells from blood buffy coats. Receptor source: a human donor in good health. Both conserved end residues are part of each CDR3. D genes are given only for firm matches.

TRBV2 TRBD1 CASSWDRDSIGTQYF
TRBV6-5 . CASSYSGRSSYEQYF
TRBV21-1 . CARYREDGELFF
TRBV5-8 . CASSLAGDGDVNTEAFF
TRBV28 TRBD1 CASRTGGNQPQHF
TRBV28 TRBD1 CASSFPRQGAYGYTF
TRBV30 . CAWNTISGNTIYF
TRBV28 . CASSFLGRGEYGYTF
TRBV6-6 TRBD2 CASREREGPNEQFF
TRBV5-1 TRBD1 CASSSGQGNNEQFF
TRBV5-4 TRBD1 CASSWGTGSNYGYTF
TRBV6-6 TRBD2 CASSYSGTSGAYEQFF
TRBV6-1 . CASSEQDEKLFF
TRBV19 . CASSIFGGGQPQHF
TRBV10-3 . CAITPGTGNTEAFF
TRBV9 . CASSVAEETQYF
TRBV2 . CASSYIRVGEQFF
TRBV4-2 . CASSLVGPYSYEQYF
TRBV19 . CASRRARTDTDTQYF
TRBV7-3 . CASSPQGSGANVLTF
TRBV9 . CASSVEGVGETQYF
TRBV18 TRBD1 CASSATLGQGVWEQYF